This T cell receptor beta chain was recovered during a study of long-term antiretroviral therapy in people with HIV (dated by TCRdb to the early 2020s). With respect to the entire study: The earliest samples were collected roughly a decade before the 2015 WHO recommendation for immediate ART, at a time when ART was usually postponed until CD4 counts fell. A retrospective serial study tested whether ART initiation and durable HIV suppression were associated with changes in peripheral blood TRB repertoire composition and diversity. A total of 150 to 200 cryopreserved PBMC samples came from 25 to 35 adults with confirmed HIV infection and were collected serially over a mean of roughly six years (range 1-12). Of the roughly 30 participants with HIV, approximately ten were female. No cross-contamination during QIAcube processing turned up in test extractions that ran a monoclonal T-cell line alongside 30 to 35 polyclonal samples.

The immunoSEQ hsTCRB v3.0 assay was used at survey level resolution to sequence the TRB variable region. A depth of roughly 35,000-55,000 T-cell genomes per sample was targeted for TRB sequencing. An Illumina MiSeq with a v3 150-cycle kit was used to sequence the pooled TRB libraries. For the original study's pipeline: Repertoire analysis was performed in R inside a reproducible Nextflow workflow that covered QC, data transformation and analysis. LymphoSeq2, an R package for exploring AIRR-Seq data, was used to implement custom analyses. A few samples yielding fewer than 5000 total TRB sequences were excluded, leaving more than 150 analyzed HIV repertoires. Among the roughly 180 retained HIV repertoires, fewer than 65 were collected before ART initiation and under 150 after ART initiation. Repertoires were downsampled to 5000 TRB nucleotide sequences, and summary statistics were averaged over 100 downsampling iterations. Only TRB sequences with CDR3 regions of at least seven amino acids were retained for analysis. Two measures captured diversity: a Shannon entropy-derived clonality score and the Gini coefficient. In the repertoire networks, any two of the top 5000 CDR3 amino acid sequences were connected whenever the two sequences differed by an edit distance of one. GLIPH2 predicted antigen specificity groups and MHC restriction for TRB CDR3 amino acid sequences. To flag known associations with CMV, EBV, HIV or tissue antigens, CDR3 amino acid sequences were compared against VDJdb and McPAS-TCR. Pre-ART, post-ART and control groups were compared with Wilcoxon signed-rank tests and Holm-Bonferroni correction. In its TCRdb copy, this immuneACCESS table keeps in-frame sequences only and misses some clones. Where compared with another copy, unresolved V genes explain less than half of these, and the others have no known cause. The V and J calls and clone size are taken from that table; D and trimming were inferred from the DNA. For this sample there are 20,000 to 30,000 clones; about four fifths appear just once. The ten largest clones take up just over 5% of the sample.

In the case of this clone: Its antigen target is currently unknown. No base quality information exists; no much larger clone differs at one position.

Deletion took 0 bases off V and 7 bases off J, with a span of 12 bases between the germline ends. From its cysteine to its phenylalanine, the CDR3 spans 14 amino acids. CDR3 DNA only is kept here, 42 bases in frame from base 1. Reading the germline V gene (reference sequence) gives CDR1 LNHNV and CDR2 YYDKDF. Inclusion was restricted to participants for whom at least one PBMC sample before ART initiation and at least two post-ART samples were available. All participants with HIV were treated in the United States of America. Cryopreserved samples of about 0.95-10 million PBMC were thawed and washed before DNA extraction. At the time of the earliest PBMC sample, participants with HIV were aged between about 20 and 54 years. Per participant, PBMC samples came from 1-4 timepoints prior to ART initiation and 2-8 timepoints following ART initiation, for a median of 7 samples. For every participant, serial HIV viral load, CD4+ T-cell count, ART history and demographic data were obtained. Using a Qiagen kit on a QIAcube, genomic DNA was extracted from unsorted PBMC, with samples processed in batches of 12.

On the study overall, not on this receptor specifically: The samples span the years 2004 to 2017, and the ART regimens used may be less effective than current regimens. No data were available on ART adherence, viral resistance or therapy changes, limiting inferences about post-ART repertoire changes. Compared with controls, HIV repertoires had narrower CDR3 length ranges, and the network structure pointed to an antigen-experienced repertoire that shifted only slightly toward naive after ART. Owing to limited PBMC availability, only the TCR beta chain was sequenced, without alpha chain pairing. ART initiation was associated with a significant increase in TRB diversity, but diversity stayed significantly below transplant donor controls even after long-term ART. Because pre-ART samples had limited cell numbers, profiling was done on unsorted PBMC rather than on sorted CD4+ and CD8+ T cells. Expanded TRB clones identified before ART initiation dominated the repertoire across all time points, though the dominance fluctuated and decreased in many PLHIV after ART.

The sequence joins TRBV15 to TRBJ1-2; possibly the D gene is TRBD1, per 5 matching bases. This specimen consisted of unsorted PBMCs, obtained 3 years after starting antiretroviral therapy. The sequence was collected from a man between 18 and 29 years old with HIV. The nucleotides read TGTGCCACCAGCAGAGATTCCGGGACTGGTGGCTACACCTTC. It translates to CATSRDSGTGGYTF. With all but the CDR3 taken from the reference TRBV15 and TRBJ1-2 genes, the full variable domain is: DAMVIQNPRYQVTQFGKPVTLSCSQTLNHNVMYWYQQKSSQAPKLLFHYYDKDFNNEADTPDNFQSRRPNTSFCFLDIRSPGLGDTAMYLCATSRDSGTGGYTFGSGTRLTVV.